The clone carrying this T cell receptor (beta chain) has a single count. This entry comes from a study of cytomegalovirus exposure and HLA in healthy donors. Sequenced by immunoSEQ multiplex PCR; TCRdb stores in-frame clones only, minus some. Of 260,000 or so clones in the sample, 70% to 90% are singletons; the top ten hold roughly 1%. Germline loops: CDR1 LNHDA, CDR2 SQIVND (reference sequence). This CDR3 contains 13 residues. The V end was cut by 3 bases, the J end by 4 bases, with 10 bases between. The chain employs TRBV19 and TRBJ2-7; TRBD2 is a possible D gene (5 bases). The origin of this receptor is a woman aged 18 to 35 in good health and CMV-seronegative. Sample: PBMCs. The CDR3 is CASSMGRSYEQYF. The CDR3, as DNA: TGTGCCAGTAGTATGGGGAGATCGTACGAGCAGTACTTC.